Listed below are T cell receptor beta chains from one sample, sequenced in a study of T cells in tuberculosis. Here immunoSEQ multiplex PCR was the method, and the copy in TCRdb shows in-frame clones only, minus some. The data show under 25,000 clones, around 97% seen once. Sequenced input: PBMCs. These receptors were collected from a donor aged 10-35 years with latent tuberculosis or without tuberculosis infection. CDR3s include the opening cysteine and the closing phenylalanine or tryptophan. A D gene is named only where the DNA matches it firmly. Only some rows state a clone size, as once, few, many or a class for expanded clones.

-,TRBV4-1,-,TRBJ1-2,CASSQDTGSILGYTF,TGCGCCAGCAGCCAAGACACAGGCTCCATCTTGGGCTACACCTTC
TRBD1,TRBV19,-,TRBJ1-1,CASSIGQGLNTEAFF,TGTGCCAGTAGTATAGGACAGGGGTTGAACACTGAAGCTTTCTTT
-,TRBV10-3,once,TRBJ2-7,CAISDSVLSYEQYF,TGTGCCATCAGTGATTCGGTGCTCTCCTACGAGCAGTACTTC
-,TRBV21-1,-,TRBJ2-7,CASSKDLGGRRDEQYF,TGTGCCAGCAGCAAAGATCTGGGCGGGAGACGCGACGAGCAGTACTTC
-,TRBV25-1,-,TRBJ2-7,CASESDGLRSTYEQYF,TGTGCCAGTGAATCGGACGGACTCCGGTCCACCTACGAGCAGTACTTC
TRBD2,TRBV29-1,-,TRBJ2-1,CSALWYWGGNEQFF,TGCAGCGCTCTCTGGTACTGGGGGGGCAATGAGCAGTTCTTC
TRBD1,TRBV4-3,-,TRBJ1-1,CASSLGTGVGAEAFF,TGCGCCAGCAGCCTCGGGACAGGGGTAGGGGCTGAAGCTTTCTTT
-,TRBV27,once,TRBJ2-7,CASSSGTFYEQYF,TGTGCCAGCAGTTCCGGGACATTCTACGAGCAGTACTTC
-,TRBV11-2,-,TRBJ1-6,CASSPEQRTLHF,TGTGCCAGCAGCCCGGAGCAGCGGACCCTCCACTTT
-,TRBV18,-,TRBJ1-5,CASSPGDQPQHF,TGTGCCAGCTCACCGGGCGACCAGCCCCAGCATTTT
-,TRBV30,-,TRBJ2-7,CAWSVGTPSSYEQYF,TGTGCCTGGAGCGTAGGGACACCAAGCTCCTACGAGCAGTACTTC
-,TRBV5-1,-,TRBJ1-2,CASSLERANYGYTF,TGCGCCAGCAGCTTGGAGAGGGCTAACTATGGCTACACCTTC
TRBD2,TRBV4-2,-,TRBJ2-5,CASSQDNGRAETQYF,TGTGCCAGCAGCCAAGATAACGGGAGGGCCGAGACCCAGTACTTC
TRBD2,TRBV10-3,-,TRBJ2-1,CAIQPGLLAGGESGSPGEQFF,TGTGCCATCCAACCCGGCCTGCTAGCGGGGGGGGAATCCGGAAGTCCGGGTGAGCAGTTCTTC
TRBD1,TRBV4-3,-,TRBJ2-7,CASSQERRQGSEQYF,TGCGCCAGCAGCCAAGAGAGGAGACAGGGATCCGAGCAGTACTTC
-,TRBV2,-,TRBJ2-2,CASIGSSRDTGELFF,TGTGCCAGCATTGGGTCTTCGCGGGACACCGGGGAGCTGTTTTTT
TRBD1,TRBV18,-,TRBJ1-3,CASSPLGQGTGNTIYF,TGTGCCAGCTCACCCTTGGGACAGGGAACTGGAAACACCATATATTTT
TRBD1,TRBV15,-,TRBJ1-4,CATSSDRTGKKLFF,TGTGCCACCAGCAGTGACCGGACAGGGAAAAAACTGTTTTTT
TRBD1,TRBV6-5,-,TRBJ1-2,CASSLGQGGGYTF,TGTGCCAGCAGTCTTGGACAGGGTGGGGGCTACACCTTC
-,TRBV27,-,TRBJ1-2,CASRTAPGLGYGYTF,TGTGCCAGCAGAACCGCTCCGGGTCTCGGCTATGGCTACACCTTC
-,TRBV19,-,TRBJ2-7,CASSIDWSAEVVSYEQYF,TGTGCCAGTAGTATAGATTGGAGCGCCGAGGTAGTCTCCTACGAGCAGTACTTC
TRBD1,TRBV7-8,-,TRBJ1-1,CASSSHKIHRDSNMNTEAFF,TGTGCCAGCAGCTCTCACAAAATACACCGGGACAGCAACATGAACACTGAAGCTTTCTTT
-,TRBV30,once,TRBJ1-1,CAWRLTGLNTEAFF,TGTGCCTGGAGATTAACAGGTTTGAACACTGAAGCTTTCTTT
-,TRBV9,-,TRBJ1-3,CASKPGTAGNTIYF,TGTGCCAGCAAACCAGGAACTGCTGGAAACACCATATATTTT
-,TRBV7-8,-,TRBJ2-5,CASSLEVPGETQYF,TGTGCCAGCAGCTTAGAAGTCCCGGGGGAGACCCAGTACTTC
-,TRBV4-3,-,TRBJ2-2,CASSHLGWVAPGENTGELFF,TGCGCCAGCAGCCACTTAGGCTGGGTTGCCCCCGGGGAGAACACCGGGGAGCTGTTTTTT
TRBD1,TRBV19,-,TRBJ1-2,CASSIVTGEANYGYTF,TGTGCCAGTAGTATTGTGACAGGGGAGGCCAACTATGGCTACACCTTC
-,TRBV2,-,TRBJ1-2,CASPGGQMDYGYTF,TGTGCCAGCCCTGGGGGCCAGATGGACTATGGCTACACCTTC
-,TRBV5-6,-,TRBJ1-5,CASSRADSHNQPQHF,TGTGCCAGCAGCAGGGCGGACAGCCACAATCAGCCCCAGCATTTT
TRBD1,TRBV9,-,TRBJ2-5,CASSSSTGGVEETQYF,TGTGCCAGCAGCTCATCGACAGGGGGCGTTGAGGAGACCCAGTACTTC
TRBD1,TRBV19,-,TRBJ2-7,CASSWGQGGYEQYF,TGTGCCAGTAGTTGGGGACAGGGGGGCTACGAGCAGTACTTC
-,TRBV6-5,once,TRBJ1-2,CASSYLGLLWSGGYTF,TGTGCCAGCAGTTACCTGGGACTGCTGTGGTCTGGTGGCTACACCTTC
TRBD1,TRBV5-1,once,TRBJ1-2,CASSQQTGLGYTF,TGCGCCAGCAGCCAACAGACAGGGCTCGGCTACACCTTC
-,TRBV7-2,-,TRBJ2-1,CASSETRAGYNEQFF,TGTGCCAGCAGCGAAACCCGGGCGGGCTACAATGAGCAGTTCTTC
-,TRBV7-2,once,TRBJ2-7,CASSLVHQFSYEQYF,TGTGCCAGCAGCTTAGTACACCAGTTCTCCTACGAGCAGTACTTC
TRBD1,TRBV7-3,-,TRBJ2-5,CASSKGQGVETQYF,TGTGCCAGCAGCAAGGGACAGGGTGTGGAGACCCAGTACTTC
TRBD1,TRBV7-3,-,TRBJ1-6,CASSLTGAGTGSSPLHF,TGTGCCAGCAGCTTAACGGGAGCCGGGACAGGGTCCTCACCCCTCCACTTT